These 19 T cell receptor beta chains came from one sample sequenced in a study of T cell responses to AZD1222 COVID-19 vaccine. The data were produced by immunoSEQ multiplex PCR, yet TCRdb's version contains in-frame clones alone and is incomplete. The table has some 96,000 clones, around 90% seen once. The sample was peripheral blood, taken on day 0 of AZD1222 vaccination. Receptors originate from an adult in good health.

The V gene is TRBV27, the J gene TRBJ1-5; D is unclear. This CDR3 spans 14 amino acids. Germline lookup yields CDR1 MNHEY and CDR2 SMNVEV (reference sequence). V was cut by 0 bases and J by 3 bases, with 6 bases left in between. The CDR3 region has the DNA TGTGCCAGCAGTTTATCGGCGGTCAATCAGCCCCAGCATTTT. It translates to CASSLSAVNQPQHF.

CDR3 region: CASSERLQGFGYTF. In DNA form, the CDR3 reads TGTGCCAGCAGTGAGCGATTACAGGGGTTTGGCTACACCTTC. The rearrangement uses TRBV6-2 or TRBV6-3 and TRBJ1-2; 7 bases match TRBD1. With 5 bases clipped from V and 7 bases from J, the junction kept 10 bases outside the gene matches. The CDR3 length is 14 residues. CDR1 and CDR2 (germline): MNHEY, SVGEGT.

CDR3 loop: CASSQQGLESQPQHF. In DNA form, the CDR3 reads TGTGCCAGCAGTCAACAGGGATTGGAGAGTCAGCCCCAGCATTTT. This chain joins TRBV2 and TRBJ1-5, with a possible D match to TRBD1 (6 bases). The CDR3 sequence is 15 residues long. Germline-derived CDR1 and CDR2 are SNHLY and FYNNEI. Trimming stripped 5 bases from V and 6 bases from J, with 17 bases between.

The chain has TRBV7-9 and TRBJ2-5; 8 bases are a match to TRBD2. The CDR3 is 18 amino acids. The V segment lost 1 base and the J segment 3 bases; nucleotides outside the gene matches: 13. CDR1 and CDR2 from the germline V gene are SEHNR and FQNEAQ (reference sequence). CDR3 DNA sequence: TGTGCCAGCAGCTTAGGCCCTCGGGGGGGCCGAGATAAAGAGACCCAGTACTTC. Its translation: CASSLGPRGGRDKETQYF.

The J gene is TRBJ2-2, the V gene TRBV19, with 8 bases aligning to TRBD2. Germline loops: CDR1 LNHDA, CDR2 SQIVND (reference sequence). CDR3 length: 15 amino acids. After removal of 5 bases from V and 3 bases from J, the junction contained 5 bases not matched to a gene. This CDR3 reads CASSVGGGYTGELFF. The CDR3 DNA reads as TGTGCCAGTAGTGTCGGGGGGGGATACACCGGGGAGCTGTTTTTT.

V is TRBV6-5 and J is TRBJ1-4, with 10 bases lining up with TRBD1. The CDR3 has 12 residues. Per the germline V gene, CDR1 is MNHEY and CDR2 is SVGAGI. The trim removed 10 bases at V and 6 bases at J, leaving 2 bases unmatched. The CDR3 protein is CATGTGDEKLFF. CDR3 coding DNA: TGTGCCACCGGGACAGGGGATGAAAAACTGTTTTTT.

The chain carries TRBV6-5 and TRBJ1-5, with a weak D call TRBD1 (6 bases). This CDR3 has 13 residues. The germline V gene has CDR1 MNHEY and CDR2 SVGAGI. V lost 7 bases and J lost 1, with 8 bases in between. The CDR3 here is CASNGQSNQPQHF. In DNA form, the CDR3 reads TGTGCCAGCAACGGACAGAGCAATCAGCCCCAGCATTTT.

The chain is built from TRBV3-1 (or the pseudogene TRBV3-2) and TRBJ1-3, with D hard to call. Trimming cost V 4 bases and J 0 bases, with 13 bases left between them. CDR3 length equals 16 residues. CDR1 and CDR2 (germline): LGHDT, YNNKEL (reference sequence). The CDR3 region has the DNA TGTGCCAGCAGCCCCCTCCAGCCCATCTCTGGAAACACCATATATTTT. Translated: CASSPLQPISGNTIYF.

The chain links TRBV7-2 to TRBJ1-2; 8 nucleotides match TRBD1. Losses at the gene ends were 2 bases for V and 3 bases for J; bases not matched to a gene: 11. This CDR3 comprises 17 residues. CDR1 and CDR2 from the germline V gene are SGHTA and FQGNSA. The CDR3 nucleotides are TGTGCCAGCAGCTTATATTATGGCCCGACAGGGGACTATGGCTACACCTTC. It encodes CASSLYYGPTGDYGYTF.

The chain couples TRBV5-8 to TRBJ2-7; D is perhaps TRBD1 (5 bases). Trimming shortened V by 4 bases and J by 1 base, and 15 bases separated the two germline ends. The CDR3 is made up of 15 amino acids. CDR1 and CDR2 (germline): SGHTS, YDEGEE. The CDR3 loop reads CASSPQALASYEQYF. The CDR3 DNA reads TGTGCCAGCAGCCCACAGGCTTTGGCTTCCTACGAGCAGTACTTC.

The V and J genes are TRBV4-2 and TRBJ1-6, with 7 positions matching TRBD1. The CDR3 runs to 16 residues. V lost 0 bases to trimming and J lost 3 bases; unmatched junction nucleotides: 2. The germline V gene encodes CDR1 LGHNA and CDR2 YNFKEQ. The CDR3 reads CASSQEGTDYNSPLHF. For the CDR3, the DNA is TGTGCCAGCAGCCAAGAGGGGACAGACTATAATTCACCCCTCCACTTT.

The V gene is TRBV7-9, the J gene TRBJ2-1; the match to TRBD2 covers 9 bases. The trim removed 5 bases at V and 4 bases at J, leaving 6 bases unmatched. This CDR3 has 15 residues. The germline V gene has CDR1 SEHNR and CDR2 FQNEAQ (reference sequence). The CDR3 sequence: CASSLTSGEYNEQFF. The CDR3 DNA sequence: TGTGCCAGCAGCCTGACTAGCGGAGAATACAATGAGCAGTTCTTC. Filled out from reference TRBV7-9 and TRBJ2-1, the complete variable domain reads DTGVSQNPRHKITKRGQNVTFRCDPISEHNRLYWYRQTLGQGPEFLTYFQNEAQLEKSRLLSDRFSAERPKGSFSTLEIQRTEQGDSAMYLCASSLTSGEYNEQFFGPGTRLTVL.

The chain links TRBV2 to TRBJ2-4, with TRBD2 matching 11 bases. Germline V lookup: CDR1 SNHLY, CDR2 FYNNEI. The CDR3 has 17 amino acids. V shed 2 bases and J 1 base; nucleotides not matched to a gene: 4. This CDR3 is CASSEMGLADAKNIQYF. CDR3 DNA sequence: TGTGCCAGCAGTGAAATGGGACTAGCGGACGCCAAAAACATTCAGTACTTC.

The chain is built from TRBV30 and TRBJ1-4; 8 bases map to TRBD1. This CDR3 is 14 amino acids long. V trimming: 4 bases; J trimming: 6 bases; junction bases outside the gene matches: 7. Germline CDR1 and CDR2: GTSNPN and SVGIG (reference sequence). The CDR3 DNA reads TGTGCCTGGACCAAGACAGGGGCTTATGAAAAACTGTTTTTT. It encodes CAWTKTGAYEKLFF.

The DNA for the CDR3 is TGTGCCAGCTTCGGACAGCCCCAGTTTACGCAGTATTTT. Encoded protein: CASFGQPQFTQYF. The chain couples TRBV3-1 (or the pseudogene TRBV3-2) to TRBJ2-3; maybe TRBD1 (6 bases). Germline V gene lookup returns CDR1 LGHDT and CDR2 YNNKEL (reference sequence). The V gene lost 8 bases and the J gene lost 8 bases, with 17 bases spanning the gap. The CDR3 runs to 13 residues.

The chain carries TRBV9 and TRBJ2-7; a weak D match, TRBD2 (5 bases). V was clipped by 2 bases and J by 1 base, with 13 bases between them. Germline V gene sequence: CDR1 SGDLS, CDR2 YYNGEE. There are 15 residues in the CDR3. CDR3 nucleotides: TGTGCCAGCAGCGTGAGAGCGGAACCGTCCTACGAGCAGTACTTC. Translating gives CASSVRAEPSYEQYF.

This chain joins TRBV6-2 or TRBV6-3 and TRBJ2-7, with 8 bases fitting TRBD2. Germline lookup yields CDR1 MNHEY and CDR2 SVGEGT. The CDR3 covers 17 residues. J gave up 2 bases and V 4 bases, and 13 bases lay outside the gene matches. The CDR3 reads CASSWLAGSELAYEQYF. CDR3 nucleotide sequence: TGTGCCAGCAGTTGGCTAGCGGGTTCTGAGCTGGCCTACGAGCAGTACTTC.

The J gene is TRBJ2-7, the V gene TRBV7-6; maybe TRBD2 (7 bases). Germline V lookup: CDR1 SGHVS, CDR2 FNYEAQ. V gave up 5 bases and J gave up 0 bases, with 20 bases separating them. There are 17 residues in the CDR3. The CDR3 loop is CASSDTLRGGDSYEQYF. The CDR3, as DNA: TGTGCCAGCAGCGACACATTAAGGGGGGGGGACTCCTACGAGCAGTACTTC.

J is TRBJ1-2 and V is TRBV7-8; a weak D match, TRBD1 (6 bases). The CDR3 length is 14 residues. V shed 6 bases and J shed 5 bases, with 16 bases lying between them. Germline V gene data show CDR1 as SGHVS and CDR2 as FQNEAQ. This chain's CDR3 is CASSRRTDIYGYTF. The CDR3 nucleotides are TGTGCCAGCAGTAGAAGGACAGACATTTATGGCTACACCTTC.